This TCR beta chain is from a study of cytomegalovirus exposure and HLA in healthy donors. Germline V gene sequence: CDR1 LNHDA, CDR2 SQIVND (reference sequence). The CDR3 is 15 residues long. V shed 10 bases and J 2 bases; nucleotides not matched to a gene: 12. General study findings and limits: In a later analysis, at a false discovery rate of 0.05, approximately 18,000 TCR beta sequences were associated with HLA alleles. Versus the roughly 670-donor mean, an Asian-associated ancestry cluster reportedly showed fewer N-insertions in a later analysis.

Turning to this clone: The antigen remains unidentified.

The PCR was carried out with 60 Vbeta primers and 13 Jbeta primers. The assay was immunoSEQ multiplex PCR, and TCRdb's table has in-frame clones only and misses some. The profile shows about 190,000 clones, about 69% of them singletons. The sequenced sample consisted of PBMCs. This sequence joins TRBV19 and TRBJ2-3; TRBD1 agrees at 7 bases. The source of this sequence is a man younger than 45 in good health and CMV-seropositive. The DNA of the CDR3 is TGTGCCACTTCACTCGACAGGGTTTCCACAGATACGCAGTATTTT. Its protein is CATSLDRVSTDTQYF.